The 4 T cell receptor beta chains in this list originate from one sample, sequenced in a study of Ad26.COV2.S vaccination and SARS-CoV-2 variants. Treatment indicated: roughly 19 received Ad26.COV2.S at low or high dose, single or two shots; about 5 received placebo; per-sample allocation not given. Samples were taken on day 63 after the first vaccine or placebo injection. Clones were read by immunoSEQ multiplex PCR, and TCRdb kept only the in-frame ones, dropping some. Counted here are about 350,000 clones, approximately 90% occurring once; the ten biggest clones make up about 6.4%. This material consisted of peripheral blood, taken in a trial of Ad26.COV2.S vaccine versus placebo. The receptor source for this set is a person between 18 and 65 years old who received the Ad26.COV2.S COVID-19 vaccine or a placebo.

This chain links TRBV7-9 with TRBJ1-1; D possibly corresponds to TRBD1 (5 bases). Trimming shortened V by 5 bases and J by 6 bases, and 16 bases separated the two germline ends. Germline V gene sequence: CDR1 SEHNR, CDR2 FQNEAQ (reference sequence). The CDR3 extends over 14 amino acids. DNA for the CDR3: TGTGCCAGCAGCATAGAGCAGGGCAGCGCTGAAGCTTTCTTT. Its protein product is CASSIEQGSAEAFF. Variable domain in full (rest from reference TRBV7-9 and TRBJ1-1): DTGVSQNPRHKITKRGQNVTFRCDPISEHNRLYWYRQTLGQGPEFLTYFQNEAQLEKSRLLSDRFSAERPKGSFSTLEIQRTEQGDSAMYLCASSIEQGSAEAFFGQGTRLTVV.

The chain employs TRBV27 and TRBJ2-1, with 7 nucleotides matching TRBD2. There are 13 residues in the CDR3. The germline V gene has CDR1 MNHEY and CDR2 SMNVEV (reference sequence). V shed 6 bases, J shed 7 bases, and the junction held 6 bases outside the gene matches. CDR3 in amino acids: CASRTGGWNEQFF. CDR3 DNA sequence: TGTGCCAGCAGGACGGGAGGTTGGAATGAGCAGTTCTTC.

This clone was recorded a few times. The rearrangement uses TRBV19 and TRBJ1-4; D is unclear. The V end lost 3 bases, the J end lost 0 bases, and 11 bases lay between the germline ends. The CDR3 consists of 16 residues. CDR1 LNHDA and CDR2 SQIVND come from the germline V gene (reference sequence). The CDR3 sequence is CASSIPSEATNEKLFF. In DNA form, the CDR3 reads TGTGCCAGTAGTATCCCCAGCGAGGCAACTAATGAAAAACTGTTTTTT.

The chain recombines TRBV7-2 with TRBJ2-5; no clear D gene. V was pared by 0 bases and J by 5 bases, with 13 bases between. Germline V gene data show CDR1 as SGHTA and CDR2 as FQGNSA. This CDR3 has 15 residues. The CDR3: CASSLAGGRPETQYF. CDR3 DNA sequence: TGTGCCAGCAGCTTAGCCGGTGGGCGCCCGGAGACCCAGTACTTC.